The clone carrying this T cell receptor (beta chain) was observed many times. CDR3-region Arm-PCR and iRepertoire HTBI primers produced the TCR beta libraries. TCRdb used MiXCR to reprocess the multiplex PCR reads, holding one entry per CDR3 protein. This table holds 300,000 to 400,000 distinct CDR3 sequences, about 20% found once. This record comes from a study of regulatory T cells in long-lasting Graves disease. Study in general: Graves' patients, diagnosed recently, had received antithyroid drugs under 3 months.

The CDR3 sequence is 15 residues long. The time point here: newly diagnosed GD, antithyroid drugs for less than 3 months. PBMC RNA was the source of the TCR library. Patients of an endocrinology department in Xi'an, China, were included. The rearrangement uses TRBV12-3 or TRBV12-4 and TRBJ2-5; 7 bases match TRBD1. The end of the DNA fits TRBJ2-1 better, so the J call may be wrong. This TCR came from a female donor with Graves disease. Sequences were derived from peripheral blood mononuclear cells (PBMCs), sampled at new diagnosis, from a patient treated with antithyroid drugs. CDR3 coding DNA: TGTGCCAGCAGCGAACAGGGGTTAGGTCACAATGAGCAGTTCTTC. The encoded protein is CASSEQGLGHNEQFF.